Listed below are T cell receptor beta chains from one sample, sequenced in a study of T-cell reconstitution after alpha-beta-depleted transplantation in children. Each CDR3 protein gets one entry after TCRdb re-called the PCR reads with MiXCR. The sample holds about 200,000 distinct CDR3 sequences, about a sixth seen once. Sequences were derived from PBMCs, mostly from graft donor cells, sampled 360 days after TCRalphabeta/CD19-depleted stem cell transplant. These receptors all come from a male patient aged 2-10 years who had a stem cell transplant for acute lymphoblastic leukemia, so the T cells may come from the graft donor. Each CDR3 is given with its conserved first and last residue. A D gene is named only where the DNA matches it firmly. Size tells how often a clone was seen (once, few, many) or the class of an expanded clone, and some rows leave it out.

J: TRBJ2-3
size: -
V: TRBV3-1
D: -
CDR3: CASSQEGLPYTQYF
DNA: TGTGCCAGCAGCCAAGAGGGCCTGCCCTATACGCAGTATTTT

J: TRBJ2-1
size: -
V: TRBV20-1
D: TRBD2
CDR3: CSASTSGPYNEQFF
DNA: TGCAGTGCTTCGACTAGCGGGCCCTACAATGAGCAGTTCTTC

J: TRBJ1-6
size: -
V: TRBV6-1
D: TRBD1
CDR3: CASRWTGGNSPLHF
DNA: TGTGCCAGCAGATGGACAGGGGGGAATTCACCCCTCCACTTT

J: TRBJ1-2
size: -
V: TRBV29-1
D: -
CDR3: CSVEGRSKLDGYTF
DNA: TGCAGCGTGGAGGGGAGATCTAAACTCGATGGCTACACCTTC

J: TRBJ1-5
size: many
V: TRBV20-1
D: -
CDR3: CSARETKTPGGGQPQHF
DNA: TGCAGTGCTAGAGAAACAAAGACGCCGGGGGGAGGTCAGCCCCAGCATTTT

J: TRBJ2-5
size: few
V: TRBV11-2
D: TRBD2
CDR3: CASSPTGLKETQYF
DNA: TGTGCCAGCAGCCCCACGGGACTAAAAGAGACCCAGTACTTC

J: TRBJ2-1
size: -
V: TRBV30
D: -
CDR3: CARRQWGSSYNEQFF
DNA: TGTGCCCGAAGACAGTGGGGGAGCTCCTACAATGAGCAGTTCTTC

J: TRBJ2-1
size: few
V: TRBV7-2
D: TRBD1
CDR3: CASSPTGANEQFF
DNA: TGTGCCAGCAGCCCGACAGGGGCCAATGAGCAGTTCTTC

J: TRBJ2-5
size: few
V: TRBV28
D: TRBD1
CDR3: CASTWDRGDSETQYF
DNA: TGTGCCAGCACCTGGGACAGGGGGGATTCAGAGACCCAGTACTTC

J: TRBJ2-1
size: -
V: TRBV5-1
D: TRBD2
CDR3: CASSLTSGLNEQFF
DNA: TGCGCCAGCAGCTTGACTAGCGGCCTCAATGAGCAGTTCTTC

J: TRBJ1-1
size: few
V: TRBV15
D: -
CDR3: CATSRDRDRIAFF
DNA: TGTGCCACCAGCAGAGATAGAGACAGAATAGCTTTCTTT

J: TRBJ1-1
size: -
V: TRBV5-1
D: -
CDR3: CASMGGLGTEAFF
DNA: TGCGCCAGCATGGGGGGGCTGGGCACTGAAGCTTTCTTT

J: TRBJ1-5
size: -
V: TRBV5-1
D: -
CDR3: CASSSGDNQGQPQHF
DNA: TGCGCCAGCAGCTCCGGGGACAACCAGGGGCAGCCCCAGCATTTT

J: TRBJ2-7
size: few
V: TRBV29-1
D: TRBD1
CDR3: CSAARGTGEDEQYF
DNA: TGCAGCGCCGCCCGTGGGACAGGGGAGGACGAGCAGTACTTC

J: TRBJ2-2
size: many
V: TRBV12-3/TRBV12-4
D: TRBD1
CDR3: CASLQGAGTGELFF
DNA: TGTGCCAGTCTACAGGGGGCGGGCACCGGGGAGCTGTTTTTT

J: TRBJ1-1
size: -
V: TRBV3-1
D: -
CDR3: CASSLWTEEAFF
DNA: TGTGCCAGCAGCCTATGGACCGAGGAAGCTTTCTTT

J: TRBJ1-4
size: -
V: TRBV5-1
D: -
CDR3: CASSLAVADNEKLFF
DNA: TGCGCCAGCAGCTTGGCGGTAGCAGATAATGAAAAACTGTTTTTT

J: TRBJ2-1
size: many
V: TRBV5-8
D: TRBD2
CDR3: CASSRHGTKYNEQFF
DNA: TGTGCCAGCAGCCGGCACGGGACTAAGTACAATGAGCAGTTCTTC

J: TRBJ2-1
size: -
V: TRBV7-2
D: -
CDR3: CASSLEGTVTYNEQFF
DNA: TGTGCCAGCAGCCTAGAAGGGACTGTTACCTACAATGAGCAGTTCTTC

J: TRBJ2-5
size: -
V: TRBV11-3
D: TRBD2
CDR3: CASSSGAGGYQETQYF
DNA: TGTGCCAGCAGCTCTGGAGCGGGGGGGTATCAAGAGACCCAGTACTTC

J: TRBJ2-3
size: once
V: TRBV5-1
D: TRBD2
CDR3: CASSTGLAITDTQYF
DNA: TGCGCCAGCAGCACGGGACTAGCGATCACAGATACGCAGTATTTT

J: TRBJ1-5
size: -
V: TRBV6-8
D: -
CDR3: CASSPFGSSNQPQHF
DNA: TGTGCCAGCAGCCCCTTCGGGAGCAGCAATCAGCCCCAGCATTTT

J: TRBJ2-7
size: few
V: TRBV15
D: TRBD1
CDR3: CATSRRIGTGQEAYEQYF
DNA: TGTGCCACCAGCAGAAGAATCGGGACCGGACAGGAGGCCTACGAGCAGTACTTC

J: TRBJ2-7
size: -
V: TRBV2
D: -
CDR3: CASLSSRDGLYEQYF
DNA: TGTGCCAGCCTGTCGTCCCGGGACGGTCTCTACGAGCAGTACTTC

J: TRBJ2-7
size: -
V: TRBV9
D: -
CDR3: CASSVNSEGATYEQYF
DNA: TGTGCCAGCAGCGTAAATTCGGAGGGGGCAACCTACGAGCAGTACTTC

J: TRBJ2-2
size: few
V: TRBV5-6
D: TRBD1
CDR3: CASSNKPDRPTNTGELFF
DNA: TGTGCCAGCAGCAACAAACCGGACAGGCCTACGAACACCGGGGAGCTGTTTTTT

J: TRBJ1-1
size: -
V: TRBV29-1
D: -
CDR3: CSATRANTEAFF
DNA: TGCAGCGCCACGAGGGCGAACACTGAAGCTTTCTTT

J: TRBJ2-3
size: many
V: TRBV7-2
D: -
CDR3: CASSNLADTQYF
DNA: TGTGCCAGCAGCAATCTTGCAGATACGCAGTATTTT

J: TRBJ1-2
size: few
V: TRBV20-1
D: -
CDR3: CSASDRNYGYTF
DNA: TGCAGTGCTAGTGACAGAAACTATGGCTACACCTTC

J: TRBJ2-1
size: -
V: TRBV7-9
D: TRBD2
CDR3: CASSLASGLGDEQFF
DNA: TGTGCCAGCAGCTTAGCCTCGGGACTAGGCGATGAGCAGTTCTTC

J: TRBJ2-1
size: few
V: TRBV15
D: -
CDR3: CATSRSQLYSYNEQFF
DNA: TGTGCCACCAGCAGATCGCAGCTCTACTCCTACAATGAGCAGTTCTTC

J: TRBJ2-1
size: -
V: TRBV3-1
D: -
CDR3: CASSQRAGAGNRSYNEQFF
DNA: TGTGCCAGCAGCCAACGTGCGGGGGCCGGGAATAGGTCCTACAATGAGCAGTTCTTC

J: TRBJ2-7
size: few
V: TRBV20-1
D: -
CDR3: CSARTQGGEQYF
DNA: TGCAGTGCTAGGACACAGGGCGGGGAGCAGTACTTC

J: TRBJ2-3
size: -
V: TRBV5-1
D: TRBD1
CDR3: CASSKDRARADTQYF
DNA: TGCGCCAGCAGCAAGGACAGGGCCAGGGCAGATACGCAGTATTTT

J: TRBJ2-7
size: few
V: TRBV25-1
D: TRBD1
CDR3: CASSHPRQGVYEQYF
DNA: TGTGCCAGCAGCCACCCCAGACAGGGAGTTTACGAGCAGTACTTC

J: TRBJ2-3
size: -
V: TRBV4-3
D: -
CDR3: CASSQDPGRDTQYF
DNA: TGCGCCAGCAGCCAAGATCCCGGACGAGATACGCAGTATTTT

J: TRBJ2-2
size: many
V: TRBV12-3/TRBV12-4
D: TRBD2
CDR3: CASISAGGTGELFF
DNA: TGTGCCAGCATCTCAGCGGGGGGTACCGGGGAGCTGTTTTTT

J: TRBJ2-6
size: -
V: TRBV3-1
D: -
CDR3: CASSHLSGANVLTF
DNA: TGTGCCAGCAGCCACCTCTCTGGGGCCAACGTCCTGACTTTC

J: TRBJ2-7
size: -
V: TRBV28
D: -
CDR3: CASHPPGVSSGSSYEQYF
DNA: TGTGCCAGCCATCCGCCGGGGGTTTCCAGCGGTAGCTCCTACGAGCAGTACTTC

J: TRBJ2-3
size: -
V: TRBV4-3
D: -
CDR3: CASREPIGDTQYF
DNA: TGCGCCAGCAGAGAGCCAATTGGAGATACGCAGTATTTT

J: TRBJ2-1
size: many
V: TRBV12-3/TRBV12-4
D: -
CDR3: CASTSGPTPYNEQFF
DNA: TGTGCCAGCACCTCGGGTCCGACTCCCTACAATGAGCAGTTCTTC

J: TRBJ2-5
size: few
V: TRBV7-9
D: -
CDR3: CASSLGAGETQYF
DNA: TGTGCCAGCAGCTTAGGGGCGGGAGAGACCCAGTACTTC

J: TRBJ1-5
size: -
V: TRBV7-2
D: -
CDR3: CASSLEVNQPQHF
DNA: TGTGCCAGCAGCTTAGAGGTGAATCAGCCCCAGCATTTT

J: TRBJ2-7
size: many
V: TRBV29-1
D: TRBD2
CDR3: CSVGASGATYEQYF
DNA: TGCAGCGTTGGTGCTAGCGGGGCTACCTACGAGCAGTACTTC

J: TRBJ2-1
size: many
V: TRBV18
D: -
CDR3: CASSPGRHSSYNEQFF
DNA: TGTGCCAGCTCACCCGGACGGCATAGCTCCTACAATGAGCAGTTCTTC

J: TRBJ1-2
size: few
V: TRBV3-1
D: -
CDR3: CASSQDSMVDYGYTF
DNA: TGTGCCAGCAGCCAAGATTCGATGGTTGACTATGGCTACACCTTC

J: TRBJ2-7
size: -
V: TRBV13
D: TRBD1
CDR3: CASSLGAQGESYEQYF
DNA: TGTGCCAGCAGCTTAGGGGCACAGGGGGAATCCTACGAGCAGTACTTC

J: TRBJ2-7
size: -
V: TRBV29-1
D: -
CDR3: CSVEDEDLWGRPYEQYF
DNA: TGCAGCGTTGAAGATGAGGACCTCTGGGGCAGACCCTACGAGCAGTACTTC

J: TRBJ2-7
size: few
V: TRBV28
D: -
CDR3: CASSLRTVTYEQYF
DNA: TGTGCCAGCAGTCTAAGGACGGTTACCTACGAGCAGTACTTC

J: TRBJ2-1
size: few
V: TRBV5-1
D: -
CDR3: CASSLDLGGNNEQFF
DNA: TGCGCCAGCAGCTTGGATCTGGGCGGTAACAATGAGCAGTTCTTC

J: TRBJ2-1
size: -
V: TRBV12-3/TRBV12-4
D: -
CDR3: CASSLADPYNEQFF
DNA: TGTGCCAGCAGTTTGGCGGACCCCTACAATGAGCAGTTCTTC

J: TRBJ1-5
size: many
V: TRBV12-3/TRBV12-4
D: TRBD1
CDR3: CASSLTGGGNQPQHF
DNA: TGTGCCAGCAGTTTGACAGGGGGCGGCAATCAGCCCCAGCATTTT

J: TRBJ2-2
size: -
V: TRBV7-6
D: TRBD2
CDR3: CASSSAGGEDTGELFF
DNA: TGTGCCAGCAGCTCAGCGGGGGGGGAAGACACCGGGGAGCTGTTTTTT

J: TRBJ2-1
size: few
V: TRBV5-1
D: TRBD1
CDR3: CASSPGTGINNEQFF
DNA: TGCGCCAGCAGCCCTGGGACAGGCATCAACAATGAGCAGTTCTTC

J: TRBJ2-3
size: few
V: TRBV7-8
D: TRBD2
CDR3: CASSEPSGSTDTQYF
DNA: TGTGCCAGCAGCGAGCCTAGCGGGAGCACAGATACGCAGTATTTT

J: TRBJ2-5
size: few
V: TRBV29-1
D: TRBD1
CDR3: CSVDPLGQAGETQYF
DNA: TGCAGCGTTGACCCTCTGGGACAGGCAGGAGAGACCCAGTACTTC

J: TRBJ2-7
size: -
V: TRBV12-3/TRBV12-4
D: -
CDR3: CASRINYEQYF
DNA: TGTGCCAGCAGGATCAACTACGAGCAGTACTTC

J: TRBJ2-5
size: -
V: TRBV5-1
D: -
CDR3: CASSLADQRETQYF
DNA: TGCGCCAGCAGCTTGGCCGACCAGCGGGAGACCCAGTACTTC

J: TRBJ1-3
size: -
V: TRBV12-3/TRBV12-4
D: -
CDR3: CASTLGNTIYF
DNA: TGTGCCAGCACCCTCGGAAACACCATATATTTT

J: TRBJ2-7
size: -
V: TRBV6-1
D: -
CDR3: CASKGQLYEQYF
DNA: TGTGCCAGCAAGGGGCAACTCTACGAGCAGTACTTC